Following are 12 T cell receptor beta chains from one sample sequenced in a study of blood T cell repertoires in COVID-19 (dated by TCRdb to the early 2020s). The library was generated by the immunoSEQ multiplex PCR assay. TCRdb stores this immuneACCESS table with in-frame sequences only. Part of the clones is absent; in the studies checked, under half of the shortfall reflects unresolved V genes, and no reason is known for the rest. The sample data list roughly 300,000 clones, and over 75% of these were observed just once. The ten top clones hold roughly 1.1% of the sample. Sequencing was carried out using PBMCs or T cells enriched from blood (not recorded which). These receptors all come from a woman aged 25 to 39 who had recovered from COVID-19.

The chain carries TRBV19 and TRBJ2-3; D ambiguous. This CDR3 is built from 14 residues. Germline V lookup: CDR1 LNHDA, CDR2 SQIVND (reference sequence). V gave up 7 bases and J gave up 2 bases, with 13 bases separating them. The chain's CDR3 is CASNREVYTDTQYF. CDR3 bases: TGTGCCAGTAATCGTGAGGTCTACACAGATACGCAGTATTTT.

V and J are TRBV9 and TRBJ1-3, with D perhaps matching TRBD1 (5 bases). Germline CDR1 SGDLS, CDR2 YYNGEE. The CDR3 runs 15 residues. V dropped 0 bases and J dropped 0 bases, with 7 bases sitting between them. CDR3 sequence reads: CASSVGGASGNTIYF. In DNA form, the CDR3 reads TGTGCCAGCAGCGTAGGTGGGGCCTCTGGAAACACCATATATTTT.

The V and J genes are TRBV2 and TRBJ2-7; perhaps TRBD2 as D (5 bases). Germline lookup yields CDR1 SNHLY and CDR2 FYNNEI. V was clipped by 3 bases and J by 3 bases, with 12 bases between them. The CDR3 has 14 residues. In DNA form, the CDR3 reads TGTGCCAGCAGTGAGGGTCGGGAATACTACGAGCAGTACTTC. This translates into CASSEGREYYEQYF.

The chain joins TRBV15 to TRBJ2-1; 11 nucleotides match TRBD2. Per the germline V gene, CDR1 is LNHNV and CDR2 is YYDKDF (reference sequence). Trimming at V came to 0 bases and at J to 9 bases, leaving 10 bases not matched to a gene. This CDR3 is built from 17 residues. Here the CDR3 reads CATSRDHSGRAGGEQFF. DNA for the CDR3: TGTGCCACCAGCAGAGATCATAGCGGGAGGGCCGGCGGTGAGCAGTTCTTC.

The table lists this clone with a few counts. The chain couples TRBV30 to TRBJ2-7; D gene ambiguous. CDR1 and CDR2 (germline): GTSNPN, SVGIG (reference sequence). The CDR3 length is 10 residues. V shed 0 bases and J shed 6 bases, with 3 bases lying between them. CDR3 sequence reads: CAWSVREQYF. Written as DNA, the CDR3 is TGTGCCTGGAGTGTCCGCGAGCAGTACTTC.

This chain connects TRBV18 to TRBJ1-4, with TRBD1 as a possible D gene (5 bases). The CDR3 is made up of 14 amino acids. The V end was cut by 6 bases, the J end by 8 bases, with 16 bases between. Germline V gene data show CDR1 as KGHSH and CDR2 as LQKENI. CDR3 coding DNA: TGTGCCAGCTCTCCGGGGGTGGCGGTCGAAAAACTGTTTTTT. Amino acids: CASSPGVAVEKLFF.

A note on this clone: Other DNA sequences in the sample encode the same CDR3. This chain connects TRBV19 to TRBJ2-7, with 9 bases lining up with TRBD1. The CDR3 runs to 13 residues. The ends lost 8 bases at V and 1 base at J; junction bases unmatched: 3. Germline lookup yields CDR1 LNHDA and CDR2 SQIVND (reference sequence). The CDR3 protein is CASSDRGSYEQYF. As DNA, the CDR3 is TGTGCCAGTTCCGACAGGGGGTCCTACGAGCAGTACTTC. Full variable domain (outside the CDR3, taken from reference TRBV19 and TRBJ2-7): DGGITQSPKYLFRKEGQNVTLSCEQNLNHDAMYWYRQDPGQGLRLIYYSQIVNDFQKGDIAEGYSVSREKKESFPLTVTSAQKNPTAFYLCASSDRGSYEQYFGPGTRLTVT.

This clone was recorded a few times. Written as DNA, the CDR3 is TGTGCCAGCATATCTAGCCTAAGCTCCTACAATGAGCAGTTCTTC. It translates to CASISSLSSYNEQFF. The chain uses TRBV28 and TRBJ2-1, with D possibly being TRBD2 (5 bases). This CDR3 contains 15 residues. Germline V lookup: CDR1 MDHEN, CDR2 SYDVKM. V dropped 7 bases and J dropped 0 bases, with 13 bases sitting between them.

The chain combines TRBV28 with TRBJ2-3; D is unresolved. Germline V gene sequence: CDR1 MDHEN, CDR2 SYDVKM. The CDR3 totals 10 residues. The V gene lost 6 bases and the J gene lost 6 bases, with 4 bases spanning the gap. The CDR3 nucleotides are TGTGCCAGCAGCGTTGATACGCAGTATTTT. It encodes CASSVDTQYF. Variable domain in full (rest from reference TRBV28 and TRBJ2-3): DVKVTQSSRYLVKRTGEKVFLECVQDMDHENMFWYRQDPGLGLRLIYFSYDVKMKEKGDIPEGYSVSREKKERFSLILESASTNQTSMYLCASSVDTQYFGPGTRLTVL.

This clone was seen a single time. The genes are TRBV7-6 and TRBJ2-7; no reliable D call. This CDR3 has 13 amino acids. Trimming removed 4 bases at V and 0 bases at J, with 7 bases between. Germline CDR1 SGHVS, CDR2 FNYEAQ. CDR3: CASSSSPSYEQYF. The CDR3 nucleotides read TGTGCCAGCAGCTCATCCCCCTCCTACGAGCAGTACTTC.

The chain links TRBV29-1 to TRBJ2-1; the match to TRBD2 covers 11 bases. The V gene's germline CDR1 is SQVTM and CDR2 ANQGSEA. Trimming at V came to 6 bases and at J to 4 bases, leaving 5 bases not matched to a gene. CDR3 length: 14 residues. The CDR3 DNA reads TGCAGCGTAGGACTAGCGGGCCATTACAATGAGCAGTTCTTC. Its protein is CSVGLAGHYNEQFF.

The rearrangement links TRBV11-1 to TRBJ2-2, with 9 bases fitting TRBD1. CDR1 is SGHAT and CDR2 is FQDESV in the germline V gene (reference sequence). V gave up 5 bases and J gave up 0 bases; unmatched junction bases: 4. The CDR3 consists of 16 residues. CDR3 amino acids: CASSRTGGANTGELFF. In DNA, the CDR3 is TGTGCCAGCAGCCGAACAGGGGGCGCGAACACCGGGGAGCTGTTTTTT.